The 20 T cell receptor beta chains below all came from one sample that was sequenced in a study of spatial heterogeneity in lung cancer. Indicated time point: blood at routine non-recurrence follow-up after resection. Unsorted whole RNA from tumor, nontumor lung or frozen PBMC underwent sequencing. TCRdb re-analysed the 5' RACE reads in MiXCR, keeping a single row per CDR3 protein. The profile covers 25,000 to 30,000 distinct CDR3 sequences, with 4.5% to 7.5% appearing a single time and 22% taken by the ten largest. The sequenced sample was PBMCs, obtained at follow-up. Receptor source: a male donor with early-stage non-small cell lung cancer.

This clonotype came up many times. The chain links TRBV5-8 to TRBJ1-1; D unresolved. The V gene lost 1 base and the J gene lost 4 bases, with 11 bases spanning the gap. There are 14 residues in the CDR3. Germline CDR1 SGHTS, CDR2 YDEGEE. This chain's CDR3 is CASSLSGGSTEAFF. The CDR3 region has the DNA TGTGCCAGCAGCTTGAGCGGCGGATCCACTGAAGCTTTCTTT.

This clonotype was picked up many times. This chain joins TRBV20-1 and TRBJ1-1; tentatively, D is TRBD1 (5 bases). The V gene lost 4 bases and the J gene lost 3 bases, with 21 bases spanning the gap. Germline V CDR1 and CDR2: DFQATT, SNEGSKA (reference sequence). The CDR3 runs 16 residues. The CDR3 region is CSATVQGSFLDTEAFF. Written as DNA, the CDR3 is TGCAGTGCTACGGTCCAGGGTAGTTTTTTGGACACTGAAGCTTTCTTT.

There are many counts of this clonotype. V and J are TRBV11-2 and TRBJ2-1; D call uncertain. CDR3 length equals 12 residues. CDR1 and CDR2 (germline): SGHAT, FQNNGV. Trimming cost V 5 bases and J 4 bases, with 6 bases left between them. CDR3 loop: CASSTDYNEQFF. In nucleotides, the CDR3 is TGTGCCAGCAGCACCGATTACAATGAGCAGTTCTTC.

This clonotype occurred many times. The CDR3 loop reads CASRWGSLGQPQHF. Here the CDR3 DNA reads TGTGCCAGCAGGTGGGGGTCCCTGGGGCAGCCCCAGCATTTT. The chain employs TRBV12-3 or TRBV12-4 and TRBJ1-5; D perhaps matches TRBD1 (5 bases). The V gene lost 6 bases and the J gene lost 7 bases, with 16 bases spanning the gap. CDR3 size: 14 residues.

This clonotype was seen repeatedly, ten times or more. This chain connects TRBV7-2 to TRBJ1-2, with TRBD1 matching 8 bases. CDR1 is SGHTA, CDR2 FQGNSA, per germline. The trim removed 11 bases at V and 6 bases at J, leaving 8 bases unmatched. The CDR3 length is 12 residues. The CDR3 is CAGMDRDNGYTF. The CDR3 DNA sequence: TGTGCCGGAATGGACAGGGACAATGGCTACACCTTC.

The chain uses TRBV28 and TRBJ1-4, with a possible D match to TRBD1 (6 bases). Between the trimmed V and J ends, which lost 5 bases and 5 bases, there was a span of 12 bases. Germline V CDR1 and CDR2: MDHEN, SYDVKM. CDR3 length: 14 residues. This CDR3 reads CASSPGTKNEKLFF. The CDR3 DNA sequence: TGTGCCAGCAGTCCCGGGACAAAAAATGAAAAACTGTTTTTT. The full variable domain, completed using reference TRBV28 and TRBJ1-4, is DVKVTQSSRYLVKRTGEKVFLECVQDMDHENMFWYRQDPGLGLRLIYFSYDVKMKEKGDIPEGYSVSREKKERFSLILESASTNQTSMYLCASSPGTKNEKLFFGSGTQLSVL.

The sample holds many counts of this clonotype. The rearrangement joins TRBV6-6 to TRBJ2-3; D is ambiguous. CDR1 is MNHNY, CDR2 SVGAGI, per germline (reference sequence). This CDR3 has 14 amino acids. V lost 5 bases, J lost 5 bases, and 14 bases lay in between. CDR3 nucleotide sequence: TGTGCCAGCAGTGAAAGTTGGTCGGGAGATACGCAGTATTTT. This encodes CASSESWSGDTQYF.

This clonotype was seen repeatedly, ten times or more. The chain is built from TRBV5-4 and TRBJ2-2, with 10 nucleotides matching TRBD2. Germline V lookup: CDR1 SGHNT, CDR2 YYREEE (reference sequence). This CDR3 has 15 amino acids. V was pared by 4 bases and J by 7 bases, with 7 bases of the junction left unmatched. The CDR3 here is CASSVTSGALGELFF. Written as DNA, the CDR3 is TGTGCCAGCAGCGTAACTAGCGGGGCGCTCGGGGAGCTGTTTTTT.

V is TRBV18 and J is TRBJ1-1; 11 positions match TRBD1. Looked up from germline, CDR1 is KGHSH and CDR2 is LQKENI. The CDR3 spans 15 residues. Trimming cost V 0 bases and J 4 bases; bases outside gene matches: 1. In DNA form, the CDR3 reads TGTGCCAGCTCACCACCGGGGACAGGGGGCACTGAAGCTTTCTTT. It codes for CASSPPGTGGTEAFF.

V is TRBV9 and J is TRBJ2-2; D is perhaps TRBD2 (5 bases). Trimming took off 0 bases at V and 0 bases at J, with 18 bases between the two ends. This CDR3 region has 19 residues. Germline-derived CDR1 and CDR2 are SGDLS and YYNGEE. Here the CDR3 reads CASSVDLRGERPNTGELFF. In DNA, the CDR3 is TGTGCCAGCAGCGTAGACCTCCGGGGTGAGCGACCGAACACCGGGGAGCTGTTTTTT.

This clonotype was seen repeatedly, ten times or more. This chain connects TRBV7-2 to TRBJ2-3; the D gene is possibly TRBD2 (5 bases). There are 13 residues in the CDR3. V lost 6 bases, J lost 3 bases, and 10 bases lay in between. Germline-derived CDR1 and CDR2 are SGHTA and FQGNSA. The CDR3: CASSPPGTDTQYF. The CDR3 DNA sequence: TGTGCCAGCAGTCCTCCGGGGACAGATACGCAGTATTTT.

This sequence joins TRBV19 and TRBJ2-5; 9 bases align to TRBD2. This CDR3 is 15 amino acids long. The junction had 7 bases not matched to a gene; V was cut back by 7 bases and J by 1 base. Looked up from germline, CDR1 is LNHDA and CDR2 is SQIVND (reference sequence). The CDR3 here is CASNVAGGIQETQYF. The CDR3 nucleotides are TGTGCCAGTAACGTGGCGGGGGGGATCCAAGAGACCCAGTACTTC.

This clonotype was counted ten times or more. J is TRBJ2-1 and V is TRBV20-1, with D perhaps matching TRBD2 (5 bases). From germline, CDR1 is DFQATT and CDR2 SNEGSKA (reference sequence). Trimming took 1 base from V and 4 from J, leaving 8 bases between them. The CDR3 loop spans 13 amino acids. The CDR3 DNA reads as TGCAGTGCTAGAGCGGGGAATTACAATGAGCAGTTCTTC. Encoded protein: CSARAGNYNEQFF.

This clonotype has a count of ten or more. The V call is TRBV9, the J call TRBJ1-5; unclear D gene. The V gene lost 3 bases and the J gene lost 6 bases, with 13 bases spanning the gap. The CDR3 consists of 14 residues. CDR1 and CDR2 (germline): SGDLS, YYNGEE. CDR3 amino acids: CASSAEGRLQPQHF. The CDR3 DNA reads TGTGCCAGCAGCGCTGAGGGTCGTCTTCAGCCCCAGCATTTT.

This clonotype was found a few times. This chain links TRBV7-3 with TRBJ2-2; D gene unclear. The germline V gene encodes CDR1 SGHTA and CDR2 FQGTGA. The length of the CDR3 is 14 residues. The V end was cut by 5 bases, the J end by 3 bases, with 10 bases between. DNA of the CDR3: TGTGCCAGCAGCCCGCAAAGGGACACCGGGGAGCTGTTTTTT. Amino acid sequence: CASSPQRDTGELFF.

V gene TRBV6-6 combines with J gene TRBJ1-6; 8 bases agree with TRBD1. This CDR3 has 15 amino acids. The germline gives CDR1 MNHNY, CDR2 SVGAGI (reference sequence). V shed 6 bases and J 5 bases; nucleotides not matched to a gene: 6. The CDR3 protein is CASSARGQDNSPLHF. CDR3 sequence (DNA): TGTGCCAGCAGCGCTCGGGGACAGGATAATTCACCCCTCCACTTT.

This clonotype has ten or more counts. The V and J genes are TRBV6-2 or TRBV6-3 and TRBJ2-2; TRBD1 aligns across 9 bases. CDR3 length equals 16 residues. The junction had 7 bases not matched to a gene; V was cut back by 4 bases and J by 4 bases. In germline, CDR1 is MNHEY, CDR2 SVGEGT. In DNA form, the CDR3 reads TGTGCCAGCAGTTCCTACAGGGGGCGCGGCACCGGGGAGCTGTTTTTT. Residues: CASSSYRGRGTGELFF.

The sample holds many counts of this clonotype. The rearrangement links TRBV6-2 or TRBV6-3 to TRBJ2-2; D is unresolved. V was cut by 6 bases and J by 7 bases, with 9 bases left in between. In germline, CDR1 is MNHEY, CDR2 SVGEGT. The CDR3 totals 12 residues. CDR3 nucleotides: TGTGCCAGCAGCCTCGAACGCGGGGAGCTGTTTTTT. Translating gives CASSLERGELFF.

This clonotype has at least ten counts. The rearrangement links TRBV19 to TRBJ2-3; no reliable D call. Trimming stripped 4 bases from V and 3 bases from J, with 2 bases between. The length of the CDR3 is 11 residues. Germline lookup yields CDR1 LNHDA and CDR2 SQIVND (reference sequence). CDR3 in amino acids: CASSKTDTQYF. The CDR3 DNA sequence: TGTGCCAGTAGTAAGACAGATACGCAGTATTTT.

This clonotype was observed a few times. The gene calls are TRBV18 and TRBJ2-3, with a possible D match to TRBD1 (5 bases). This CDR3 has 13 amino acids. The V end was cut by 2 bases, the J end by 3 bases, with 6 bases between. Germline CDR1 and CDR2: KGHSH and LQKENI. The CDR3 protein is CASSPGATDTQYF. The CDR3 DNA reads TGTGCCAGCTCACCAGGGGCTACAGATACGCAGTATTTT.